The 18 T cell receptor beta chains reported below all come from one sample, sequenced in a study of early T cells in non-severe SARS-CoV-2 infection. One entry per CDR3 protein, called by TCRdb with MiXCR from the 5' RACE reads. The sample includes 32,000 or so distinct CDR3 sequences, approximately 9.2% of them seen just once. Sequenced sample: whole blood. These receptors all come from an adult who was a healthcare worker with PCR-confirmed SARS-CoV-2 infection or an uninfected control (not recorded which).

V gene TRBV6-7 combines with J gene TRBJ2-6, with 7 bases lining up with TRBD1. TRBV6-7 is annotated as an ORF whose role is uncertain. CDR3 size: 17 residues. V lost 5 bases to trimming and J lost 1 base; unmatched junction nucleotides: 8. The chain's CDR3 is CASSLTTGRSGANVLTF. CDR3 in DNA: TGTGCCAGCAGTCTCACGACAGGGCGTTCTGGGGCCAACGTCCTGACTTTC.

CDR3 sequence: CASSLSQGGGNQPQHF. CDR3 nucleotide sequence: TGTGCCAGTAGCCTCTCCCAGGGGGGAGGGAATCAGCCCCAGCATTTT. This sequence joins TRBV19 and TRBJ1-5; 7 nucleotides match TRBD1. In germline, CDR1 is LNHDA, CDR2 SQIVND (reference sequence). This CDR3 has 16 amino acids. The V segment lost 6 bases and the J segment 4 bases; nucleotides outside the gene matches: 12.

This clonotype was seen a single time. The chain uses TRBV7-2 and TRBJ1-2; 8 nucleotides align to TRBD1. The CDR3 is made up of 13 amino acids. CDR1 and CDR2 from the germline V gene are SGHTA and FQGNSA. The J segment lost 8 bases and the V segment lost 3 bases, leaving 5 bases of the junction unmatched. CDR3 bases: TGTGCCAGCAGCTTTGGACAGGGAGCAGGCTACACCTTC. Translated, it gives CASSFGQGAGYTF. Full variable domain (outside the CDR3, taken from reference TRBV7-2 and TRBJ1-2): GAGVSQSPSNKVTEKGKDVELRCDPISGHTALYWYRQSLGQGLEFLIYFQGNSAPDKSGLPSDRFSAERTGGSVSTLTIQRTQQEDSAVYLCASSFGQGAGYTFGSGTRLTVV.

At least ten counts were recorded for this clonotype. The rearrangement joins TRBV11-2 to TRBJ2-3; D gene ambiguous. This CDR3 comprises 12 residues. The V end lost 1 base, the J end lost 11 bases, and 10 bases lay between the germline ends. Germline V gives CDR1 SGHAT, CDR2 FQNNGV. CDR3 sequence: CASSLGRSGQYF. CDR3 DNA sequence: TGTGCCAGCAGCTTAGGCCGTTCAGGGCAGTATTTT.

This clonotype was seen repeatedly, ten times or more. The genes are TRBV12-3 or TRBV12-4 and TRBJ2-1; weak D call: TRBD1 (5 bases). V lost 3 bases to trimming and J lost 6 bases, with 9 bases between them. This CDR3 has 13 residues. CDR3 nucleotide sequence: TGTGCCAGCAGTTTGGCAGGGTTCAATGAGCAGTTCTTC. Protein: CASSLAGFNEQFF.

There are many counts of this clonotype. The chain carries TRBV4-3 and TRBJ2-5; D may be TRBD1 or TRBD2 (5 bases each). The germline V gene has CDR1 LGHNA and CDR2 YSLEER. Between the trimmed V and J ends, which lost 0 bases and 1 base, there was a span of 9 bases. The CDR3 is 15 residues long. The CDR3 is CASSQDRGTQETQYF. The CDR3 DNA is TGCGCCAGCAGCCAAGATAGAGGGACCCAAGAGACCCAGTACTTC.

This clonotype showed up just once. Just one base apart from a much larger clone, this may be a read error. This chain uses TRBV7-9 with TRBJ2-7, with a tentative D call TRBD1 (6 bases). Looked up from germline, CDR1 is SEHNR and CDR2 is FQNEAQ (reference sequence). Trimming removed 5 bases from V and 6 bases from J, with 14 bases in between. CDR3 size: 13 residues. CDR3 bases: TGTGCCAGCAGCCTGGGGGACACTTGCGAGCAGTACTTC. It is translated as CASSLGDTCEQYF.

Many counts were recorded for this clonotype. The chain joins TRBV11-2 to TRBJ1-2; 11 bases line up with TRBD1. Germline values: CDR1 SGHAT, CDR2 FQNNGV. This CDR3 region has 16 residues. J was trimmed by 8 bases and V by 5 bases; bases with no gene match: 13. The chain's CDR3 is CASSPGTGGSLGGYTF. In DNA, the CDR3 is TGTGCCAGCAGCCCCGGGACAGGGGGATCCCTCGGCGGCTACACCTTC. Complete variable domain (other parts from reference TRBV11-2 and TRBJ1-2): EAGVAQSPRYKIIEKRQSVAFWCNPISGHATLYWYQQILGQGPKLLIQFQNNGVVDDSQLPKDRFSAERLKGVDSTLKIQPAKLEDSAVYLCASSPGTGGSLGGYTFGSGTRLTVV.

The chain links TRBV29-1 to TRBJ2-1, with D uncertain. From germline, CDR1 is SQVTM and CDR2 ANQGSEA. The CDR3 covers 11 residues. Trimming removed 6 bases at V and 8 bases at J, with 11 bases between. The CDR3 DNA reads as TGCAGCGTCGGCAAGGAGTATGAGCAGTTCTTC. It is translated as CSVGKEYEQFF.

In its sample, this clonotype was seen many times. V gene TRBV30 combines with J gene TRBJ1-5; perhaps TRBD1 as D (6 bases). The germline V gene encodes CDR1 GTSNPN and CDR2 SVGIG (reference sequence). This CDR3 spans 17 amino acids. V lost 1 base to trimming and J lost 0 bases, with 16 bases between them. Here the CDR3 reads CAWSGIRGPYSNQPQHF. As DNA, the CDR3 is TGTGCCTGGAGTGGTATCCGGGGGCCTTATAGCAATCAGCCCCAGCATTTT. The entire variable domain, with the rest obtained from reference TRBV30 and TRBJ1-5, is as follows: SQTIHQWPATLVQPVGSPLSLECTVEGTSNPNLYWYRQAAGRGLQLLFYSVGIGQISSEVPQNLSASRPQDRQFILSSKKLLLSDSGFYLCAWSGIRGPYSNQPQHFGDGTRLSIL.

The table lists this clonotype with many counts. The V call is TRBV7-8, the J call TRBJ1-5; D may be TRBD1 (6 bases). Germline V lookup: CDR1 SGHVS, CDR2 FQNEAQ. This CDR3 is built from 14 residues. V lost 2 bases to trimming and J lost 5 bases, with 10 bases between them. The CDR3 DNA follows: TGTGCCAGCAGCTTACCGGGGGGCCATCAGCCCCAGCATTTT. Amino acids: CASSLPGGHQPQHF.

This clonotype was counted ten times or more. V and J are TRBV29-1 and TRBJ1-1; D uncertain. The CDR3 contains 15 residues. CDR1 and CDR2 from the germline V gene are SQVTM and ANQGSEA. Trimming left V 0 bases short and J 0 bases short, with 11 bases between. The CDR3 loop reads CSVEDPRGMNTEAFF. The CDR3 DNA is TGCAGCGTTGAAGACCCCCGAGGGATGAACACTGAAGCTTTCTTT. Together with reference TRBV29-1 and TRBJ1-1, the CDR3 gives the full variable domain: SAVISQKPSRDICQRGTSLTIQCQVDSQVTMMFWYRQQPGQSLTLIATANQGSEATYESGFVIDKFPISRPNLTFSTLTVSNMSPEDSSIYLCSVEDPRGMNTEAFFGQGTRLTVV.

This clonotype was found many times. The genes are TRBV7-2 and TRBJ2-2, with 8 bases identical to TRBD2. V shed 5 bases, J shed 1 base, and the junction held 18 bases outside the gene matches. Per germline, CDR1 SGHTA and CDR2 FQGNSA. The CDR3 runs 20 residues. DNA for the CDR3: TGTGCCAGCAGCGTCCCCCGGGGTCTCGCGGGGGGCCAGAACACCGGGGAGCTGTTTTTT. It codes for CASSVPRGLAGGQNTGELFF. The full variable domain, its missing parts supplied by reference TRBV7-2 and TRBJ2-2, is GAGVSQSPSNKVTEKGKDVELRCDPISGHTALYWYRQSLGQGLEFLIYFQGNSAPDKSGLPSDRFSAERTGGSVSTLTIQRTQQEDSAVYLCASSVPRGLAGGQNTGELFFGEGSRLTVL.

V and J are TRBV5-6 and TRBJ2-1; a weak D match, TRBD1 (5 bases). Germline V gives CDR1 SGHDT, CDR2 YYEEEE. This CDR3 region has 13 residues. V lost 4 bases and J lost 3, with 8 bases in between. The CDR3: CASSKGNYNEQFF. The CDR3 nucleotides read TGTGCCAGCAGCAAGGGGAACTACAATGAGCAGTTCTTC.

Ten or more counts support this clonotype. The chain employs TRBV20-1 and TRBJ1-1; TRBD1 might be the D (6 bases). CDR3 length equals 16 residues. Germline V lookup: CDR1 DFQATT, CDR2 SNEGSKA (reference sequence). V lost 3 bases and J 1 base, leaving 18 bases between the germline ends. The CDR3 is CSASPWGGLGNTEAFF. DNA of the CDR3: TGCAGTGCTAGCCCTTGGGGGGGGCTGGGGAACACTGAAGCTTTCTTT.

This clonotype showed up many times. The genes are TRBV6-2 or TRBV6-3 and TRBJ2-5, with 8 positions matching TRBD1. The J segment lost 4 bases and the V segment lost 11 bases, leaving 6 bases of the junction unmatched. Germline CDR1 and CDR2: MNHEY and SVGEGT. The CDR3 consists of 12 residues. This CDR3 reads CASQGAGETQYF. CDR3 bases: TGTGCCTCGCAGGGGGCGGGAGAGACCCAGTACTTC.

This clonotype has a count of ten or more. The rearrangement links TRBV2 to TRBJ2-5; D gene unclear. Germline loops: CDR1 SNHLY, CDR2 FYNNEI. V was cut by 4 bases and J by 1 base, with 10 bases left in between. This CDR3 has 14 amino acids. The CDR3 loop reads CASSAPLTQETQYF. The CDR3 coding sequence is TGTGCCAGCAGTGCCCCCTTGACCCAAGAGACCCAGTACTTC.

This chain connects TRBV29-1 to TRBJ2-3; the D is unclear. The V and J ends lost 2 bases and 3 bases respectively, with 6 bases between them. In germline, CDR1 is SQVTM, CDR2 ANQGSEA. The CDR3 has 12 amino acids. The CDR3 sequence: CSVEISTDTQYF. In nucleotides, the CDR3 is TGCAGCGTTGAAATAAGTACAGATACGCAGTATTTT.